A single sample gave rise to the 16 T cell receptor beta chains below, sequenced in a study of somatic mutations in cytotoxic T cells in rheumatoid arthritis. Profiled with immunoSEQ multiplex PCR; TCRdb holds only in-frame clones, not every one. Among about 16,000 clones, approximately 75% were seen once, and the ten largest hold about 12%. Sequences were obtained from CD8+ T cells sorted from blood. The receptors stem from an adult with rheumatoid arthritis.

V usage is TRBV18 and J usage is TRBJ2-5; 7 nucleotides agree with TRBD1. The CDR3 runs 13 residues. J lost 3 bases, V lost 5 bases, and 3 bases had no gene match. CDR1 is KGHSH, CDR2 LQKENI, per germline. The chain's CDR3 is CASSNGQEETQYF. CDR3 sequence (DNA): TGTGCCAGCTCAAACGGACAGGAAGAGACCCAGTACTTC.

The chain carries TRBV28 and TRBJ2-1; 8 positions match TRBD1. Trimming took 6 bases from V and 7 from J; bases not matched to a gene: 11. The CDR3 covers 15 residues. Germline-derived CDR1 and CDR2 are MDHEN and SYDVKM. Written as DNA, the CDR3 is TGTGCCAGCAGGACGCCTGACAGGGGCCGGAATGAGCAGTTCTTC. Amino acids: CASRTPDRGRNEQFF.

This clone has only a few counts. The CDR3 DNA is TGTGCCTGGAGAGGGACAGGGGGCGGATCACCCCTCCACTTT. Translated: CAWRGTGGGSPLHF. This chain connects TRBV30 to TRBJ1-6, with 12 nucleotides matching TRBD1. Looked up from germline, CDR1 is GTSNPN and CDR2 is SVGIG (reference sequence). The CDR3 runs to 14 residues. The junction had 4 bases not matched to a gene; V was cut back by 3 bases and J by 10 bases.

This clone was observed a single time. The rearrangement uses TRBV7-6 and TRBJ2-5; D ambiguous. This CDR3 spans 15 amino acids. Germline CDR1 is SGHVS and CDR2 is FNYEAQ. Between the trimmed V and J ends, which lost 1 base and 0 bases, there was a span of 9 bases. This CDR3 is CASSLGMYNQETQYF. The CDR3 region has the DNA TGTGCCAGCAGCTTAGGCATGTACAACCAAGAGACCCAGTACTTC.

This chain joins TRBV29-1 and TRBJ2-7; 11 bases line up with TRBD2. V gave up 0 bases and J gave up 4 bases; unmatched junction bases: 5. CDR3 size: 15 residues. The germline CDR1 and CDR2 sequences are SQVTM and ANQGSEA. The CDR3 loop is CSVEEVAGGPYEQYV. The CDR3 DNA sequence: TGCAGCGTTGAAGAAGTAGCGGGGGGGCCGTACGAGCAGTACGTC.

The J gene is TRBJ2-7, the V gene TRBV9; D may correspond to TRBD1 or TRBD2 (5 bases each). Looked up from germline, CDR1 is SGDLS and CDR2 is YYNGEE. This CDR3 spans 15 amino acids. Trimming removed 0 bases at V and 2 bases at J, with 12 bases between. The CDR3 region has the DNA TGTGCCAGCAGCGTAGACGGCCGAGGGGCCTACGAGCAGTACTTC. Amino acids: CASSVDGRGAYEQYF.

CDR3 DNA: TGTGCCAGCAGATCCGCCGGGACAGGGGGCGGCGAGCAGTACGTC. It codes for CASRSAGTGGGEQYV. J is TRBJ2-7 and V is TRBV27; 12 nucleotides line up with TRBD1. V trimming: 6 bases; J trimming: 6 bases; junction bases outside the gene matches: 9. CDR3 size: 15 residues. Germline V gene sequence: CDR1 MNHEY, CDR2 SMNVEV (reference sequence).

The V call is TRBV9, the J call TRBJ1-2, with 9 bases identical to TRBD1. The CDR3 runs to 14 residues. Per germline, CDR1 SGDLS and CDR2 YYNGEE. Trimming at V came to 3 bases and at J to 5 bases, leaving 5 bases not matched to a gene. The CDR3, as DNA: TGTGCCAGCAGCGAGGGGACAGGGATTTATGGCTACACCTTC. This encodes CASSEGTGIYGYTF.

The chain uses TRBV2 and TRBJ2-1; 7 positions match TRBD1. The CDR3 covers 16 residues. V trimming: 0 bases; J trimming: 4 bases; junction bases outside the gene matches: 6. Germline lookup yields CDR1 SNHLY and CDR2 FYNNEI. The DNA for the CDR3 is TGTGCCAGCAGTGAAGCCAGGGACAGCCCTTACAATGAGCAGTTCTTC. It specifies CASSEARDSPYNEQFF. The full variable domain, in which reference TRBV2 and TRBJ2-1 provide the parts outside the CDR3, is EPEVTQTPSHQVTQMGQEVILRCVPISNHLYFYWYRQILGQKVEFLVSFYNNEISEKSEIFDDQFSVERPDGSNFTLKIRSTKLEDSAMYFCASSEARDSPYNEQFFGPGTRLTVL.

The chain combines TRBV18 with TRBJ1-2; possibly TRBD1 for D (5 bases). V gave up 5 bases and J gave up 4 bases, with 14 bases separating them. This CDR3 has 14 amino acids. Per the germline V gene, CDR1 is KGHSH and CDR2 is LQKENI. This CDR3 reads CASSSRDLGYGYTF. The CDR3 nucleotides read TGTGCCAGCTCATCCAGGGACTTAGGCTATGGCTACACCTTC. The full variable domain, rest sourced from reference TRBV18 and TRBJ1-2, is NAGVMQNPRHLVRRRGQEARLRCSPMKGHSHVYWYRQLPEEGLKFMVYLQKENIIDESGMPKERFSAEFPKEGPSILRIQQVVRGDSAAYFCASSSRDLGYGYTFGSGTRLTVV.

The chain recombines TRBV7-9 with TRBJ2-1; TRBD2 agrees at 7 bases. The CDR3 runs 15 residues. The germline V gene encodes CDR1 SEHNR and CDR2 FQNEAQ (reference sequence). After removal of 1 base from V and 4 bases from J, the junction contained 4 bases not matched to a gene. CDR3 in amino acids: CASSLVGGFYNEQFF. The CDR3 DNA reads as TGTGCCAGCAGCTTAGTGGGGGGGTTTTACAATGAGCAGTTCTTC.

The rearrangement uses TRBV9 and TRBJ1-6; 8 bases are shared with TRBD1. This CDR3 spans 17 amino acids. Trimming at V came to 4 bases and at J to 11 bases, leaving 17 bases not matched to a gene. Germline CDR1 reads SGDLS; CDR2 reads YYNGEE. CDR3 protein: CASSPQPGTGPTAPLHF. As DNA, the CDR3 is TGTGCCAGCAGCCCCCAACCTGGGACAGGTCCTACAGCACCCCTCCACTTT.

The rearrangement joins TRBV14 to TRBJ1-6, with D possibly matching TRBD1 (5 bases). V lost 4 bases and J 0 bases, leaving 19 bases between the germline ends. Germline V CDR1 and CDR2: SGHDN, FVKESK. The CDR3 is made up of 19 amino acids. The CDR3 reads CASSLGTPLGRSYNSPLHF. DNA for the CDR3: TGTGCCAGCAGCCTAGGGACTCCCTTGGGGCGCTCCTATAATTCACCCCTCCACTTT.

This rearrangement joins TRBV2 to TRBJ2-7; D gene unclear. Trimming removed 8 bases at V and 0 bases at J, with 8 bases between. Germline CDR1 reads SNHLY; CDR2 reads FYNNEI. This CDR3 is 12 amino acids long. The CDR3 loop is CASRRRSYEQYF. The CDR3 DNA follows: TGTGCCAGCCGCAGGCGCTCCTACGAGCAGTACTTC.

The rearrangement uses TRBV6-1 and TRBJ2-2, with a tentative D call TRBD2 (5 bases). V lost 2 bases to trimming and J lost 5 bases, with 9 bases between them. This CDR3 spans 14 amino acids. Germline V gives CDR1 MNHNS, CDR2 SASEGT. The CDR3 coding sequence is TGTGCCAGCAGTGAACGTGGGGAGACCGGGGAGCTGTTTTTT. Its protein product is CASSERGETGELFF.

The V call is TRBV10-3, the J call TRBJ1-2; D not certain. The V gene's germline CDR1 is ENHRY and CDR2 SYGVKD. V lost 0 bases to trimming and J lost 2 bases, with 10 bases between them. The CDR3 extends over 15 amino acids. The DNA of the CDR3 is TGTGCCATCAGTGAGTCAGTGAGTCAGAACTATGGCTACACCTTC. It specifies CAISESVSQNYGYTF.